Following are 24 T cell receptor beta chains from one sample sequenced in a study of blood T cells in healthy people across ages. Using a J-beta primer mix together with a sample-barcoded 5' primer, a second PCR was run for roughly 6 to 11 cycles. TCRdb independently ran MiXCR on the 5' RACE reads; one entry per CDR3 protein. The sample lists 1.5 million to 2 million distinct CDR3 sequences, 49% occurring once. Sequenced sample: blood. The receptors were gathered from a woman aged 35 to 49 in good health.

This clonotype was counted a few times. The V call is TRBV6-1, the J call TRBJ2-1; D is undetermined. The germline V gene has CDR1 MNHNS and CDR2 SASEGT. Trimming removed 3 bases at V and 12 bases at J, with 15 bases between. The CDR3 has 13 amino acids. In DNA, the CDR3 is TGTGCCAGCAGTGAGAGATTGGGTCTTTTGCAGTTCTTC. Its protein is CASSERLGLLQFF.

There are a few counts of this clonotype. This sequence joins TRBV20-1 and TRBJ2-3; a weak D match, TRBD2 (5 bases). There are 15 residues in the CDR3. The ends were cut back, 6 bases at V and 0 bases at J, with 16 bases in the middle. Per the germline V gene, CDR1 is DFQATT and CDR2 is SNEGSKA (reference sequence). CDR3 region: CSAPKLETSTDTQYF. CDR3 nucleotide sequence: TGCAGTGCCCCAAAACTAGAGACGAGCACAGATACGCAGTATTTT.

This clonotype was seen more than once but under ten times. V gene TRBV29-1 combines with J gene TRBJ1-2; 7 bases fit TRBD1. CDR3 size: 18 residues. V was clipped by 2 bases and J by 0 bases; unmatched bases: 15. CDR1 and CDR2 (germline): SQVTM, ANQGSEA. In nucleotides, the CDR3 is TGCAGCGTTGAAATGACAAAGGGGGCCTCCCACGCTAACTATGGCTACACCTTC. Its protein is CSVEMTKGASHANYGYTF.

The genes are TRBV20-1 and TRBJ2-7, with 9 bases identical to TRBD1. The CDR3 spans 14 residues. V shed 3 bases, J shed 5 bases, and the junction held 8 bases outside the gene matches. The V gene's germline CDR1 is DFQATT and CDR2 SNEGSKA (reference sequence). For the CDR3, the DNA is TGCAGTGCTAGGGCAGGGACAGGGAAACACGAGCAGTACTTC. Residues: CSARAGTGKHEQYF.

The J gene is TRBJ1-5, the V gene TRBV7-2; 7 positions match TRBD1. The V and J ends lost 4 bases and 6 bases, in that order; junction bases with no gene match: 6. The V gene's germline CDR1 is SGHTA and CDR2 FQGNSA. The CDR3 runs to 14 residues. The CDR3 sequence is CASSSRGGFQPQHF. For the CDR3, the DNA is TGTGCCAGCAGCTCCAGGGGGGGGTTTCAGCCCCAGCATTTT.

The CDR3 sequence is CASRSGPELAGPYEQYF. The CDR3 DNA sequence: TGTGCCAGCAGATCCGGACCGGAACTAGCGGGTCCTTACGAGCAGTACTTC. The chain uses TRBV5-4 and TRBJ2-7; 9 bases match TRBD2. CDR3 length: 17 residues. Germline V CDR1 and CDR2: SGHNT, YYREEE (reference sequence). The V segment lost 5 bases and the J segment 4 bases; nucleotides outside the gene matches: 16.

The chain links TRBV7-3 to TRBJ2-1; TRBD1 agrees at 9 bases. This CDR3 has 15 residues. Germline V gene data show CDR1 as SGHTA and CDR2 as FQGTGA. The V gene end was trimmed by 6 bases and the J gene end by 8 bases; junction bases not matched to a gene: 11. CDR3 sequence (DNA): TGTGCCAGCAGGTTGGGGACAGGGTCTCGCGATGAGCAGTTCTTC. Its translation is CASRLGTGSRDEQFF.

V gene TRBV2 combines with J gene TRBJ1-2; weak D call: TRBD1 (6 bases). V was shortened by 8 bases and J by 4 bases, with 14 bases between the two germline ends. Germline CDR1 reads SNHLY; CDR2 reads FYNNEI. The CDR3 consists of 13 residues. CDR3 protein: CASPGTPFYGYTF. CDR3 in DNA: TGTGCCAGCCCCGGGACACCCTTCTATGGCTACACCTTC.

In the case of this clonotype: This may come from a read error, since a much larger clone is one base off. This sequence joins TRBV10-3 and TRBJ2-1; maybe TRBD1 (5 bases). Germline loops: CDR1 ENHRY, CDR2 SYGVKD. This CDR3 has 16 amino acids. CDR3 loop: CAISKSQGSGYNEQFF. DNA of the CDR3: TGTGCCATCAGTAAGTCCCAAGGATCAGGGTACAATGAGCAGTTCTTC.

The rearrangement joins TRBV6-2 or TRBV6-3 to TRBJ2-1, with TRBD2 matching over 13 bases. Germline V gene lookup returns CDR1 MNHEY and CDR2 SVGEGT. The ends lost 2 bases at V and 4 bases at J; junction bases unmatched: 8. The CDR3 covers 18 residues. As DNA, the CDR3 is TGTGCCAGCAGTTACGTATTGACTAGCGGGGGGACATACAATGAGCAGTTCTTC. Translated: CASSYVLTSGGTYNEQFF.

DNA of the CDR3: TGCGCCAGCAGTGATGACAGGGTAATCGCCGGGGAGCTGTTTTTT. Protein: CASSDDRVIAGELFF. The rearrangement uses TRBV10-1 and TRBJ2-2; the match to TRBD1 covers 7 bases. V shed 3 bases, J shed 6 bases, and the junction held 7 bases outside the gene matches. This CDR3 contains 15 residues. From germline, CDR1 is WNHNN and CDR2 SYGVQD (reference sequence).

V gene TRBV7-9 combines with J gene TRBJ1-2; D unresolved. Germline values: CDR1 SEHNR, CDR2 FQNEAQ (reference sequence). V was trimmed by 1 base and J by 5 bases, leaving 8 bases between them. The CDR3 runs 13 residues. The CDR3 nucleotides read TGTGCCAGCAGCTTAGGGAACTTTTATGGCTACACCTTC. Translating it yields CASSLGNFYGYTF.

The chain combines TRBV7-2 with TRBJ2-5; D is uncertain. There are 14 residues in the CDR3. Germline V gene sequence: CDR1 SGHTA, CDR2 FQGNSA. V lost 5 bases and J 5 bases, leaving 15 bases between the germline ends. As DNA, the CDR3 is TGTGCCAGCAGCCCCCGTATAGCTTTGGAGACCCAGTACTTC. It encodes CASSPRIALETQYF.

This clonotype was counted a few times. DNA of the CDR3: TGCGCCAGCAGCCAAGAAGTCCTAGCGGGGGGTGGGGAGCAGTTCTTC. Translating gives CASSQEVLAGGGEQFF. J is TRBJ2-1 and V is TRBV4-3, with 11 bases identical to TRBD2. V trimming: 0 bases; J trimming: 10 bases; junction bases outside the gene matches: 8. Per the germline V gene, CDR1 is LGHNA and CDR2 is YSLEER. The CDR3 is 16 residues long.

The chain joins TRBV20-1 to TRBJ2-3; TRBD1 agrees at 8 bases. With V trimmed by 4 bases and J by 2 bases, 8 bases remained unmatched. The CDR3 is 15 residues long. Germline V lookup: CDR1 DFQATT, CDR2 SNEGSKA (reference sequence). The chain's CDR3 is CSAITTGDITDTQYF. CDR3 nucleotides: TGCAGTGCTATTACGACAGGGGATATCACAGATACGCAGTATTTT.

This clonotype was seen more than once but under ten times. This rearrangement joins TRBV12-3 or TRBV12-4 to TRBJ2-6; TRBD1 matches 8 bases. The trim removed 3 bases at V and 0 bases at J, leaving 4 bases unmatched. The CDR3 is made up of 17 amino acids. CDR3 protein: CASSFRTGSSGANVLTF. The DNA for the CDR3 is TGTGCCAGCAGTTTTAGGACAGGGAGCTCTGGGGCCAACGTCCTGACTTTC.

The V call is TRBV7-2, the J call TRBJ2-5; 9 bases are shared with TRBD2. CDR1 and CDR2 from the germline V gene are SGHTA and FQGNSA. Germline trimming cut 2 bases from V and 2 bases from J; bases unmatched to any gene: 3. There are 15 residues in the CDR3. CDR3 sequence (DNA): TGTGCCAGCAGCTTAATAGCGGGGGCACAAGAGACCCAGTACTTC. It specifies CASSLIAGAQETQYF.

The chain carries TRBV29-1 and TRBJ2-3; TRBD1 agrees at 11 bases. There are 13 residues in the CDR3. The J segment lost 8 bases and the V segment lost 5 bases, leaving 6 bases of the junction unmatched. Germline V gene lookup returns CDR1 SQVTM and CDR2 ANQGSEA. The CDR3 DNA sequence: TGCAGCGTTACCGGGACAGGGGGAAGTACGCAGTATTTT. Translating it yields CSVTGTGGSTQYF.

This clonotype was observed a few times. The rearrangement uses TRBV7-9 and TRBJ2-1; TRBD2 is a possible D gene (5 bases). The germline V gene has CDR1 SEHNR and CDR2 FQNEAQ (reference sequence). Trimming took off 8 bases at V and 5 bases at J, with 13 bases between the two ends. The CDR3 loop spans 13 amino acids. The CDR3 DNA is TGTGCCAGCCTCATGAACGGGGACAATGAGCAGTTCTTC. Amino acids: CASLMNGDNEQFF.

This rearrangement joins TRBV3-1 to TRBJ1-2; no reliable D call. From germline, CDR1 is LGHDT and CDR2 YNNKEL (reference sequence). The V gene lost 2 bases and the J gene lost 1 base, with 2 bases spanning the gap. The CDR3 loop spans 12 amino acids. The CDR3 DNA sequence: TGTGCCAGCAGCCAACTTAACTATGGCTACACCTTC. The encoded protein is CASSQLNYGYTF.

This clonotype was found a few times. V is TRBV4-3 and J is TRBJ2-3; tentatively, D is TRBD1 or TRBD2 (5 bases each). Between the trimmed V and J ends, which lost 4 bases and 2 bases, there was a span of 19 bases. The CDR3 has 17 residues. CDR1 LGHNA and CDR2 YSLEER come from the germline V gene. DNA for the CDR3: TGCGCCAGCAGCCGTCGCTTCGGTGGGGGTGACACAGATACGCAGTATTTT. This gives the protein CASSRRFGGGDTDTQYF.

This clonotype was observed a handful of times. The chain links TRBV12-3 or TRBV12-4 to TRBJ2-5; 9 bases map to TRBD2. The CDR3 runs to 18 residues. Trimming at V came to 4 bases and at J to 5 bases, leaving 17 bases not matched to a gene. CDR3 amino acids: CASSSGFRLAGRSETQYF. The CDR3 DNA reads TGTGCCAGCAGTTCTGGGTTTCGTCTAGCGGGACGTAGTGAGACCCAGTACTTC.

V usage is TRBV12-3 or TRBV12-4 and J usage is TRBJ1-2; D is undetermined. The CDR3 length is 16 residues. Between the trimmed V and J ends, which lost 1 base and 0 bases, there was a span of 12 bases. CDR3 in DNA: TGTGCCAGCAGTTTAGTGGGTATCGAAGCTAACTATGGCTACACCTTC. This encodes CASSLVGIEANYGYTF.

The J gene is TRBJ2-7, the V gene TRBV6-2 or TRBV6-3, with 9 bases lining up with TRBD1. CDR1 MNHEY and CDR2 SVGEGT come from the germline V gene. The CDR3 extends over 16 amino acids. The junction had 12 bases not matched to a gene; V was cut back by 5 bases and J by 4 bases. In nucleotides, the CDR3 is TGTGCCAGCAGTCCCCCCGGGACAGGGAAAAGGTACGAGCAGTACTTC. It codes for CASSPPGTGKRYEQYF.